This passage covers 26 T cell receptor beta chains from one sample sequenced in a study of blood T cell repertoires in COVID-19. The data were produced by immunoSEQ multiplex PCR, yet TCRdb's version contains in-frame clones alone and is incomplete. Of more than 60,000 clones in the sample, 87% were seen once. The source material was peripheral blood. The receptors were gathered from an elderly woman with active or convalescent COVID-19.

This chain joins TRBV6-2 or TRBV6-3 and TRBJ2-5, with 11 bases that match TRBD2. Trimming at V came to 2 bases and at J to 5 bases, leaving 13 bases not matched to a gene. Germline V gives CDR1 MNHEY, CDR2 SVGEGT. The CDR3 sequence is 18 residues long. This CDR3 is CASSYGTSGGFVLETQYF. CDR3 DNA: TGTGCCAGCAGTTACGGGACTAGCGGAGGGTTTGTCCTTGAGACCCAGTACTTC.

The CDR3 region has the DNA TGTGCCAGCTCACCACCGGGACAGAACGCTGGTGGCTACACCTTC. Protein sequence: CASSPPGQNAGGYTF. The chain joins TRBV18 to TRBJ1-2; 7 bases are shared with TRBD1. The CDR3 sequence is 15 residues long. Trimming took 0 bases from V and 7 from J; bases not matched to a gene: 8. Germline CDR1 reads KGHSH; CDR2 reads LQKENI.

The chain is built from TRBV21-1 and TRBJ2-5; TRBD1 is the table's D call, not checked against the DNA. TRBV21-1 counts as a pseudogene. The CDR3 has 16 residues. The CDR3 reads CASSVCEQGSQETQYF. The CDR3 DNA reads TGTGCCAGCAGCGTTTGTGAACAGGGTTCCCAAGAGACCCAGTACTTC.

The V gene is TRBV30, the J gene TRBJ2-5; the D is unclear. This CDR3 comprises 11 residues. Trimming pared 3 bases from V and 4 bases from J, leaving 6 bases between. Germline V gene data show CDR1 as GTSNPN and CDR2 as SVGIG (reference sequence). CDR3 sequence (DNA): TGTGCCTGGAGGGTGGCAGAGACCCAGTACTTC. Its protein product is CAWRVAETQYF.

The rearrangement joins TRBV5-1 to TRBJ2-1, with 11 bases that match TRBD2. V shed 7 bases, J shed 6 bases, and the junction held 9 bases outside the gene matches. From germline, CDR1 is SGHRS and CDR2 YFSETQ. This CDR3 has 15 residues. The CDR3 here is CASSSLAGGSNEQFF. CDR3 DNA sequence: TGCGCCAGCTCGAGTCTAGCGGGGGGATCCAATGAGCAGTTCTTC.

This chain uses TRBV29-1 with TRBJ2-7; 7 bases are shared with TRBD1. The CDR3 has 15 amino acids. CDR1 SQVTM and CDR2 ANQGSEA come from the germline V gene. Trimming took 4 bases from V and 3 from J; bases not matched to a gene: 12. CDR3 nucleotide sequence: TGCAGCGTTGTTCGGGTAAGGGGGCCGGGCTACGAGCAGTACTTC. Translated, it gives CSVVRVRGPGYEQYF.

This rearrangement joins TRBV7-2 to TRBJ2-3; no clear D gene. CDR3 length equals 13 residues. V lost 8 bases to trimming and J lost 0 bases, with 9 bases between them. Germline V gene data show CDR1 as SGHTA and CDR2 as FQGNSA. The CDR3 protein is CASSTHSTDTQYF. Written as DNA, the CDR3 is TGTGCCAGCTCGACACATAGCACAGATACGCAGTATTTT.

The chain is built from TRBV27 and TRBJ2-1, with 8 positions matching TRBD2. The CDR3 runs to 15 residues. V was pared by 5 bases and J by 7 bases, with 10 bases of the junction left unmatched. The germline CDR1 and CDR2 sequences are MNHEY and SMNVEV (reference sequence). The CDR3 DNA reads TGTGCCAGCAGTCTCGAGCGGGGGTGGACTAATGAGCAGTTCTTC. Protein product: CASSLERGWTNEQFF.

The chain recombines TRBV7-2 with TRBJ1-5; D call uncertain. This CDR3 contains 12 residues. V was pared by 5 bases and J by 4 bases, with 6 bases between. The V gene's germline CDR1 is SGHTA and CDR2 FQGNSA. The CDR3 DNA sequence: TGTGCCAGCAGCCCTCAGAATCAGCCCCAGCATTTT. Translated: CASSPQNQPQHF.

This chain links TRBV6-5 with TRBJ1-1, with D hard to call. Germline CDR1 is MNHEY and CDR2 is SVGAGI. V lost 8 bases and J 0 bases, leaving 10 bases between the germline ends. The CDR3 loop spans 13 amino acids. The CDR3: CASGEFLNTEAFF. The CDR3, as DNA: TGTGCCAGCGGGGAGTTTCTGAACACTGAAGCTTTCTTT.

The J gene is TRBJ2-3, the V gene TRBV9, with TRBD2 matching over 7 bases. The junction had 8 bases not matched to a gene; V was cut back by 3 bases and J by 1 base. Germline loops: CDR1 SGDLS, CDR2 YYNGEE. The CDR3 consists of 16 residues. The CDR3 sequence is CASSGVGLAGTDTQYF. The CDR3 DNA reads TGTGCCAGCAGCGGAGTCGGTCTAGCGGGCACAGATACGCAGTATTTT.

The chain is built from TRBV6-6 and TRBJ1-4, with TRBD1 identical over 11 bases. Germline V gene sequence: CDR1 MNHNY, CDR2 SVGAGI (reference sequence). CDR3 size: 15 residues. V lost 6 bases, J lost 5 bases, and 5 bases stayed unmatched. CDR3 protein: CASRGQGAVNEKLFF. As DNA, the CDR3 is TGTGCCAGCAGAGGACAGGGGGCTGTGAATGAAAAACTGTTTTTT.

This chain uses TRBV19 with TRBJ2-7; D may be TRBD1 (7 bases). Germline CDR1 and CDR2: LNHDA and SQIVND (reference sequence). CDR3 length equals 15 residues. V was shortened by 3 bases and J by 2 bases, with 14 bases between the two germline ends. This CDR3 is CASSILGGTAYEQYF. In nucleotides, the CDR3 is TGTGCCAGTAGTATCCTCGGAGGGACAGCCTACGAGCAGTACTTC. The full variable domain, rest sourced from reference TRBV19 and TRBJ2-7, is DGGITQSPKYLFRKEGQNVTLSCEQNLNHDAMYWYRQDPGQGLRLIYYSQIVNDFQKGDIAEGYSVSREKKESFPLTVTSAQKNPTAFYLCASSILGGTAYEQYFGPGTRLTVT.

This clone appeared a few times. The chain links TRBV6-5 to TRBJ2-5, with 9 bases fitting TRBD1. Looked up from germline, CDR1 is MNHEY and CDR2 is SVGAGI. The junction had 8 bases not matched to a gene; V was cut back by 4 bases and J by 5 bases. This CDR3 has 15 amino acids. The CDR3 DNA reads as TGTGCCAGCAGTTCGGGGACAGGGAGAGGCGAGACCCAGTACTTC. Translating gives CASSSGTGRGETQYF.

V usage is TRBV18 and J usage is TRBJ2-3, with 11 bases identical to TRBD2. Trimming removed 5 bases from V and 1 base from J; junction bases left unmatched: 2. The CDR3 has 15 amino acids. CDR1 and CDR2 from the germline V gene are KGHSH and LQKENI. The chain's CDR3 is CASSKTSGGTDTQYF. The CDR3 DNA follows: TGTGCCAGCTCAAAGACTAGCGGGGGCACAGATACGCAGTATTTT.

The chain uses TRBV3-1 (or the pseudogene TRBV3-2) and TRBJ1-6, with 7 bases that match TRBD1. CDR3 length: 15 amino acids. Trimming took 4 bases from V and 10 from J; bases not matched to a gene: 10. Germline CDR1 and CDR2: LGHDT and YNNKEL (reference sequence). The DNA for the CDR3 is TGTGCCAGCAGCCTCACGGGACAGCCTCGGTCACCCCTCCACTTT. Translated: CASSLTGQPRSPLHF.

This chain uses TRBV9 with TRBJ2-4; the D gene is possibly TRBD1 (6 bases). With 1 base removed from V and 0 bases from J, the gap between germline ends came to 11 bases. Per the germline V gene, CDR1 is SGDLS and CDR2 is YYNGEE. The CDR3 extends over 16 amino acids. The CDR3, as DNA: TGTGCCAGCAGCGTATCAGGACAGCTAGCCAAAAACATTCAGTACTTC. This codes for CASSVSGQLAKNIQYF.

The chain is built from TRBV5-1 and TRBJ2-1; the D gene is possibly TRBD2 (5 bases). Trimming shortened V by 2 bases and J by 0 bases, and 9 bases separated the two germline ends. Looked up from germline, CDR1 is SGHRS and CDR2 is YFSETQ. The CDR3 is 15 residues long. CDR3 protein: CASSFERSSYNEQFF. The CDR3 bases are TGCGCCAGCAGCTTCGAGCGGAGCTCCTACAATGAGCAGTTCTTC.

V and J are TRBV18 and TRBJ2-1, with 15 bases lining up with TRBD2. V lost 0 bases to trimming and J lost 2 bases; unmatched junction nucleotides: 5. Germline V CDR1 and CDR2: KGHSH, LQKENI. CDR3 length: 19 amino acids. The CDR3: CASSPPGLAGGGTYNEQFF. CDR3 bases: TGTGCCAGCTCACCACCGGGACTAGCGGGGGGAGGGACCTACAATGAGCAGTTCTTC.

Within the sample, this clone is medium-sized. V usage is TRBV30 and J usage is TRBJ2-7, with D perhaps TRBD2 (6 bases). CDR1 is GTSNPN, CDR2 SVGIG, per germline (reference sequence). The CDR3 extends over 12 amino acids. Between the trimmed V and J ends, which lost 3 bases and 4 bases, there was a span of 10 bases. The CDR3 nucleotides read TGTGCCTGGAGGGGGAGCGGGTACGAGCAGTACTTC. Translation gives CAWRGSGYEQYF.

This clone was counted only a few times. This chain uses TRBV27 with TRBJ1-6; D gene uncertain. This CDR3 contains 18 residues. Germline V gene sequence: CDR1 MNHEY, CDR2 SMNVEV (reference sequence). Trimming removed 5 bases at V and 1 base at J, with 18 bases between. The chain's CDR3 is CASSLIGPRRSYNSPLHF. The CDR3 bases are TGTGCCAGCAGTCTCATAGGCCCGAGGAGGTCCTATAATTCACCCCTCCACTTT.

The chain couples TRBV5-5 to TRBJ1-6, with 7 bases identical to TRBD1. This CDR3 is 15 amino acids long. V lost 2 bases, J lost 6 bases, and 5 bases stayed unmatched. CDR1 is SGHKS and CDR2 is YYEKEE in the germline V gene (reference sequence). The CDR3 sequence: CASSFLAGGNSPLHF. CDR3 in DNA: TGTGCCAGCAGCTTTCTGGCAGGGGGTAATTCACCCCTCCACTTT.

The count of this clone is one. This chain uses TRBV19 with TRBJ2-3; TRBD2 matches at 7 bases. Germline assignment: CDR1 LNHDA and CDR2 SQIVND (reference sequence). V gave up 1 base and J gave up 0 bases; unmatched junction bases: 19. The CDR3 totals 21 residues. This chain's CDR3 is CASSIGRGSPLLTSSTDTQYF. The CDR3 region has the DNA TGTGCCAGTAGTATAGGACGCGGGAGTCCCCTACTAACCTCTAGCACAGATACGCAGTATTTT.

The CDR3 here is CASSIRTGIVTEAFF. The CDR3 DNA reads as TGTGCCAGTAGTATTCGGACAGGGATAGTCACTGAAGCTTTCTTT. The rearrangement links TRBV19 to TRBJ1-1, with 8 bases aligning to TRBD1. Germline CDR1 LNHDA, CDR2 SQIVND (reference sequence). With V trimmed by 3 bases and J by 4 bases, 7 bases remained unmatched. This CDR3 contains 15 residues. Full variable domain (rest looked up from reference TRBV19 and TRBJ1-1): DGGITQSPKYLFRKEGQNVTLSCEQNLNHDAMYWYRQDPGQGLRLIYYSQIVNDFQKGDIAEGYSVSREKKESFPLTVTSAQKNPTAFYLCASSIRTGIVTEAFFGQGTRLTVV.

The chain joins TRBV19 to TRBJ1-5; D is possibly TRBD1 (5 bases). Trimming stripped 10 bases from V and 6 bases from J, with 25 bases between. The length of the CDR3 is 16 residues. Germline V gene sequence: CDR1 LNHDA, CDR2 SQIVND (reference sequence). CDR3 DNA: TGTGCCACCTCCTCCAGGTCTGGGGCGCAGGGTCAGCCCCAGCATTTT. Translating gives CATSSRSGAQGQPQHF.

The gene calls are TRBV28 and TRBJ1-2; no clear D. Germline lookup yields CDR1 MDHEN and CDR2 SYDVKM. The V gene lost 6 bases and the J gene lost 6 bases, with 11 bases spanning the gap. The CDR3 spans 12 residues. The DNA for the CDR3 is TGTGCCAGCAGGTACCACAGAGATGGCTACACCTTC. The encoded protein is CASRYHRDGYTF.